This T cell receptor beta chain was sequenced for a study of CXCR3-negative and CXCR3-positive naive CD8 T cells. Regarding the study as a whole: Both naive subsets showed comparably high diversity, and memory CD8+ cells showed much lower diversity. For the naive subsets, surface CD5 was similar, and TCR strength was inferred from TRB CDR3 properties.

Concerning this clonotype itself: Antigen unknown.

The CDR3 extends over 17 amino acids. Per germline, CDR1 LGHNA and CDR2 YNFKEQ. TRB cDNA libraries were made by UMI-labeled 5' RACE. Using the 5' RACE reads, TCRdb records one entry per CDR3 protein without DNA. The specimen's table records around 34,000 distinct CDR3 sequences. V is TRBV4-2 and J is TRBJ1-2; with no DNA, the TCRdb D assignment of TRBD1 cannot be verified. The source is a human donor in good health. Some clones in this sample may be carry-over from other donors' samples. Sequencing input: memory CD8+ T cells from blood. The CDR3 reads CASSRPGPEFQAYGYTF.